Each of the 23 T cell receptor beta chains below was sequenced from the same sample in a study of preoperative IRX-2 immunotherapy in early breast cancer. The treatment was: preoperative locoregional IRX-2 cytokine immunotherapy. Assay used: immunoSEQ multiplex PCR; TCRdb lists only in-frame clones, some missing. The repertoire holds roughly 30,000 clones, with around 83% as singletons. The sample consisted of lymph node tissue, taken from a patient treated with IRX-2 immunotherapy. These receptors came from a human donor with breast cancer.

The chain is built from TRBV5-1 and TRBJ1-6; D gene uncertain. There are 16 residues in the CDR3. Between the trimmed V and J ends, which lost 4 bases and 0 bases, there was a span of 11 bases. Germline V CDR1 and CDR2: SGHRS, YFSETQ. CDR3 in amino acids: CASSRQESSYNSPLHF. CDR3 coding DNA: TGCGCCAGCAGCAGGCAGGAAAGCTCCTATAATTCACCCCTCCACTTT.

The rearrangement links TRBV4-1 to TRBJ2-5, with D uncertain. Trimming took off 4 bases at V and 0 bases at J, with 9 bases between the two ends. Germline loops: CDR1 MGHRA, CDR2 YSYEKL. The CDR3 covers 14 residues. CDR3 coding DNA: TGCGCCAGCAGCCGAGACTGGAACCAAGAGACCCAGTACTTC. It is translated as CASSRDWNQETQYF.

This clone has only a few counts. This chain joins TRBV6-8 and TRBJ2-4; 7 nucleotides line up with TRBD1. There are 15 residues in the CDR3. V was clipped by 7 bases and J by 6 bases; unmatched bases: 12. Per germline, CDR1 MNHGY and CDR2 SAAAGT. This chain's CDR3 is CASTAPDRAGNIQYF. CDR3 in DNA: TGTGCCAGCACCGCCCCCGACAGGGCGGGAAACATTCAGTACTTC.

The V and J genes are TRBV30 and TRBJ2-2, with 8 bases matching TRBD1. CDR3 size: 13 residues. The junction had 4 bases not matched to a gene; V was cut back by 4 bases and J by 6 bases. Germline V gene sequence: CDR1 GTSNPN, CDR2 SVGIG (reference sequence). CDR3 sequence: CAWTLQGAGELFF. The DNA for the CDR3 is TGTGCCTGGACTCTACAGGGGGCCGGGGAGCTGTTTTTT.

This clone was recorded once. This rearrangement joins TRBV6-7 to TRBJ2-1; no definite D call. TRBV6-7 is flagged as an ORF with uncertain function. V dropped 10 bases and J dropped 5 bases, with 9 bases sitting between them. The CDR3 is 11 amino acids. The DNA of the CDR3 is TGTGCCATCTTCCAGGACAATGAGCAGTTCTTC. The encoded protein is CAIFQDNEQFF.

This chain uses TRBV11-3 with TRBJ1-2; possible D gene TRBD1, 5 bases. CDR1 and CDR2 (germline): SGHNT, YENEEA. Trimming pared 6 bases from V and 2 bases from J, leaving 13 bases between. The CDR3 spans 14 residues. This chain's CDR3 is CASSRSGLNYGYTF. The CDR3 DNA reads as TGTGCCAGCAGTCGGTCAGGGCTAAACTATGGCTACACCTTC.

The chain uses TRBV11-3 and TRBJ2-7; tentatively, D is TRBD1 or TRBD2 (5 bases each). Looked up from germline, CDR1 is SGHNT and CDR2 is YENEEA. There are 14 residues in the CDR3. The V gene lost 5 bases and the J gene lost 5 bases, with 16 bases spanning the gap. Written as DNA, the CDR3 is TGTGCCAGCAGCCAAACTCCGGGACCTGACGAGCAGTACTTC. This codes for CASSQTPGPDEQYF.

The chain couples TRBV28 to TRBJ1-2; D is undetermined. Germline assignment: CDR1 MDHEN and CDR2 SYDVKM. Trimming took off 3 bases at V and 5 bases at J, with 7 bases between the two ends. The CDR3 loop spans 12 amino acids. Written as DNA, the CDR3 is TGTGCCAGCAGTTTTCGGGAGTATGGCTACACCTTC. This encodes CASSFREYGYTF.

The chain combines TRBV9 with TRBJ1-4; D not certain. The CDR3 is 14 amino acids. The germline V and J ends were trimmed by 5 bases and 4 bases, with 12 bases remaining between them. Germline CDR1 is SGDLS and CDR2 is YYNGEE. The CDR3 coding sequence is TGTGCCAGCAGGTCCACGGAGTATAATGAAAAACTGTTTTTT. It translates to CASRSTEYNEKLFF.

The CDR3 is CASSDGASGNTIYF. In DNA, the CDR3 is TGTGCCAGCAGCGACGGCGCCTCTGGAAACACCATATATTTT. The chain has TRBV11-3 and TRBJ1-3, with no clear D. Between the trimmed V and J ends, which lost 5 bases and 0 bases, there was a span of 8 bases. CDR3 length equals 14 residues. Germline-derived CDR1 and CDR2 are SGHNT and YENEEA.

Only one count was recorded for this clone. CDR3 in amino acids: CASSLQGSYGYTF. Here the CDR3 DNA reads TGTGCCAGCAGCCTTCAAGGGAGCTATGGCTACACCTTC. The chain uses TRBV27 and TRBJ1-2; D unclear. V was cut by 6 bases and J by 4 bases, with 12 bases left in between. Germline V CDR1 and CDR2: MNHEY, SMNVEV (reference sequence). The CDR3 covers 13 residues.

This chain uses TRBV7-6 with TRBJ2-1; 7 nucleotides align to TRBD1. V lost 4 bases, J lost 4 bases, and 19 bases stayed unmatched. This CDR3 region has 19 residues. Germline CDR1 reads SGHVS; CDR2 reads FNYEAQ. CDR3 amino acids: CASSWPQGQPDDFYNEQFF. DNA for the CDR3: TGTGCCAGCAGCTGGCCGCAGGGACAGCCGGACGATTTTTACAATGAGCAGTTCTTC.

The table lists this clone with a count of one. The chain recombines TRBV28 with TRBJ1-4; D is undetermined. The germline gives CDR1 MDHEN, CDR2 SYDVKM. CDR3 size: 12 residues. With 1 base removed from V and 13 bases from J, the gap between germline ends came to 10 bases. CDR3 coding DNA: TGTGCCAGCAGTTTATTAGAGGGAAGACTGTTTTTT. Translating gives CASSLLEGRLFF.

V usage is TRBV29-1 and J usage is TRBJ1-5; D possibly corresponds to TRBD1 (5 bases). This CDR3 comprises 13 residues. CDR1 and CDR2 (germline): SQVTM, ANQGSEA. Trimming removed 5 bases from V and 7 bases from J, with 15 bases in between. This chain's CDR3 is CSVSGQGRQPQHF. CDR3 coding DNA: TGCAGCGTTTCAGGGCAGGGCCGCCAGCCCCAGCATTTT.

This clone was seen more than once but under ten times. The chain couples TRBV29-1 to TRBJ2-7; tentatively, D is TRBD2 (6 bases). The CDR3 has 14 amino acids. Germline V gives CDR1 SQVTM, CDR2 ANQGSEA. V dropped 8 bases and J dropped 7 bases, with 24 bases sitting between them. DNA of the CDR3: TGCAGCCCGAGGGAGGACGCAACAGAAGGGGAGCAGTACTTC. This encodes CSPREDATEGEQYF.

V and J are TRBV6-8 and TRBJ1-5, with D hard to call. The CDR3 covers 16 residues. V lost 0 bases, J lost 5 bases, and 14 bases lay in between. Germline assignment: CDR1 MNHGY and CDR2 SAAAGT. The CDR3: CASSYSRFAGDQPQHF. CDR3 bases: TGTGCCAGCAGTTACTCGAGATTCGCGGGTGATCAGCCCCAGCATTTT.

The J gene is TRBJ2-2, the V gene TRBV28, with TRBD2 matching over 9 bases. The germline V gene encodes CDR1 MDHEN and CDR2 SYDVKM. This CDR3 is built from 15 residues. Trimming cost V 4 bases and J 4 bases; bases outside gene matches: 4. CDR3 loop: CASSSLAGSTGELFF. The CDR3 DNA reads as TGTGCCAGCAGTTCTCTAGCGGGAAGCACCGGGGAGCTGTTTTTT.

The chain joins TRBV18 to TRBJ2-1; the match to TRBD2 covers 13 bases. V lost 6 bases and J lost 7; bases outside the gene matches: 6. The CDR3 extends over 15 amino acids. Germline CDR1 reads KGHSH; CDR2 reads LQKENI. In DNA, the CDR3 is TGTGCCAGCTCCCCGACTAGCGGGAGGTTGAATGAGCAGTTCTTC. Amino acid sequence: CASSPTSGRLNEQFF.

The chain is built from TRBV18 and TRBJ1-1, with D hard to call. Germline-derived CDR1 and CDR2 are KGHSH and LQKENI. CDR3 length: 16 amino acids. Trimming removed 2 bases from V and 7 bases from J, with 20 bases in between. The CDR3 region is CASSPSVAAAWDEAFF. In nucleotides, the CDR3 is TGTGCCAGCTCACCATCGGTGGCAGCCGCATGGGATGAAGCTTTCTTT.

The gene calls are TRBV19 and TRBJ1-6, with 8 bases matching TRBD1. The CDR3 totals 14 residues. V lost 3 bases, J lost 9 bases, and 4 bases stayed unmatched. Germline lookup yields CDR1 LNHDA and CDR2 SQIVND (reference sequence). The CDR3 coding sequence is TGTGCCAGTAGTATCGACAGGGGCAGTTCACCCCTCCACTTT. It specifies CASSIDRGSSPLHF.

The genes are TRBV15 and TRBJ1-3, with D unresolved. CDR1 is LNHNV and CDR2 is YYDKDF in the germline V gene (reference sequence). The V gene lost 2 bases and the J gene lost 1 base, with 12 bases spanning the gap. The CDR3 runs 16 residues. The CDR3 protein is CATSRNLRESGNTIYF. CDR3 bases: TGTGCCACCAGCAGAAACCTAAGGGAGTCTGGAAACACCATATATTTT. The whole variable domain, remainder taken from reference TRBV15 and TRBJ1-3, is DAMVIQNPRYQVTQFGKPVTLSCSQTLNHNVMYWYQQKSSQAPKLLFHYYDKDFNNEADTPDNFQSRRPNTSFCFLDIRSPGLGDTAMYLCATSRNLRESGNTIYFGEGSWLTVV.

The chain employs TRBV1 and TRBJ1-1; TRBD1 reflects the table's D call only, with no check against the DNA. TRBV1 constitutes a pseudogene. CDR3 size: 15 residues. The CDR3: CASSPSGGLNTEAFF. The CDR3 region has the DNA TGCGCCAGCAGCCCCTCAGGGGGGTTGAACACTGAAGCTTTCTTT.

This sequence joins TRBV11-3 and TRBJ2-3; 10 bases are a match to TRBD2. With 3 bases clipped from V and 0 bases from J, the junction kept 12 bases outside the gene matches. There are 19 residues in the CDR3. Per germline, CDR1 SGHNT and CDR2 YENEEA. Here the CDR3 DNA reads TGTGCCAGCAGCTTGGTGGCTAGCGGGAGAGGGGTGAGCACAGATACGCAGTATTTT. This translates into CASSLVASGRGVSTDTQYF.